These T cell receptor beta chains were read from a single sample in a study of T-cell memory formation after mild COVID-19. MiXCR, run by TCRdb on the 5' RACE reads, gives a single entry per CDR3 protein. The repertoire holds about 190,000 distinct CDR3 sequences, with about 27% as singletons. The sequenced sample was PBMCs or a T cell subset sorted from them (not recorded which). The receptor set was obtained from an adult woman who had mild COVID-19 (a few samples of this study predate the infection). Cell type and time point are not known. CDR3s leave out the opening cysteine and the closing phenylalanine or tryptophan. Each record gives: D gene, CDR3 length, V gene, CDR3 protein. D genes are given only for firm matches.

TRBD2,16,TRBV11-1,ASSPPGGLAGGRNEQF
TRBD2,17,TRBV11-2,ASNRKGLAGGGGTGELF
-,11,TRBV20-1,SAGGRTSYEQY
TRBD2,13,TRBV7-9,ASSPPGGEYNEQF
-,11,TRBV29-1,SVAVRVDTEAF
-,13,TRBV5-1,ASSLAQGDAYEQY
-,13,TRBV19,ASSAHSGAKQPQH
-,12,TRBV7-9,ASSSDSVNYGYT
-,12,TRBV11-3,ASSSGGSTGELF
TRBD2,14,TRBV4-1,ASSQVYSGGADEQY
-,12,TRBV12-3/TRBV12-4,GLLERTDGNTIY
TRBD2,12,TRBV20-1,SAPGGPVTDTQY
TRBD2,11,TRBV28,ASNLRASGEQF
TRBD2,15,TRBV7-2,ASSLGRLGRASDTQY
-,12,TRBV5-1,ASSLDASTDTQY
-,10,TRBV25-1,ASSVTPSEQY
-,12,TRBV20-1,SARGQSQGETQY
TRBD2,13,TRBV11-2,ASSSTSGLFYEQY
-,13,TRBV9,ASSVQGVPPDEQY
TRBD1,13,TRBV4-2,ASSQDLTGINEQY
-,15,TRBV3-1,ASSQDGVLLGTDTQY
-,13,TRBV12-3/TRBV12-4,ASSLRSSGANVLT
-,12,TRBV10-3,ATIGTPRGYEQF
-,11,TRBV24-1,ATSSGSQETQY
-,17,TRBV12-3/TRBV12-4,ASSLGRRGTPSGANVLT
-,14,TRBV7-8,ASSLEGSLAKNIQY
-,13,TRBV20-1,SASGRGSSNQPQH
-,12,TRBV6-5,ASRGLAHTDTQY
-,12,TRBV20-1,SATRGGGGTEAF
-,12,TRBV12-3/TRBV12-4,ASSSLASGNEQF
TRBD2,11,TRBV20-1,SAGGDPSRRQY
TRBD2,14,TRBV5-1,ASSPQPGLGVDTQY
-,13,TRBV4-1,ASSQPRAKGDTQY
TRBD2,13,TRBV6-1,ASVSGALNTGELF
-,10,TRBV15,ATSREGSTQY
TRBD1,13,TRBV20-1,SAPAATGGVEKLF
TRBD1,15,TRBV10-3,AISGGQGALARDGYT
TRBD2,15,TRBV29-1,SVEDQSSSGSTDTQY
TRBD2,14,TRBV15,ATSRGLAGHTGELF
TRBD2,16,TRBV24-1,ATSDSGTSGRGTLTQY
TRBD1,14,TRBV5-1,ASSLAPTGALETQY
-,12,TRBV20-1,SAEGGEGWNEQF
-,13,TRBV29-1,SAGVNRALNTEAF
-,12,TRBV7-6,ASSRSVITHEQY
-,14,TRBV6-5,ASSYSLGRAGTEAF
-,13,TRBV2,ASSEALGAGNEQF
-,11,TRBV20-1,SAILAQGYEQY
-,13,TRBV7-9,ASSLGGGLGDTQY
-,13,TRBV5-1,ASSLDLLAYNEQF
TRBD1,17,TRBV7-8,ASSKRSPGQGFGSYGYT
TRBD1,13,TRBV4-1,ASSLGQGGTDTQY
TRBD1,12,TRBV24-1,ATRQGQAYNEQF
-,13,TRBV7-2,ASSQGGSSGNTIY